This TCR beta chain was sequenced during a study of a mutant IDH1 vaccine in newly diagnosed glioma. The table came from immunoSEQ multiplex PCR; TCRdb's copy has only in-frame clones and leaves some out. The table records 60,000 or so clones, about 87% of them present only once. Germline-derived CDR1 and CDR2 are LNHDA and SQIVND (reference sequence). Losses at the gene ends were 5 bases for V and 12 bases for J; bases not matched to a gene: 7. This CDR3 is built from 11 residues. Details on this clone: The antigen remains unidentified.

Time point indicated: week 5, during vaccination. A single vaccine dose contained 300 ug of mutant IDH1 20-mer peptide, and topical imiquimod was used with it. This chain links TRBV19 with TRBJ2-7; 7 bases match TRBD1. Sequenced here: PBMCs, sampled from a glioma patient whose treatment included an IDH1 peptide vaccine. The receptor's source is a woman between 35 and 50 years old with glioma. CDR3 nucleotides: TGTGCCAGTAGTTCCGGGACAGAACGGTACTTC. Translating gives CASSSGTERYF.